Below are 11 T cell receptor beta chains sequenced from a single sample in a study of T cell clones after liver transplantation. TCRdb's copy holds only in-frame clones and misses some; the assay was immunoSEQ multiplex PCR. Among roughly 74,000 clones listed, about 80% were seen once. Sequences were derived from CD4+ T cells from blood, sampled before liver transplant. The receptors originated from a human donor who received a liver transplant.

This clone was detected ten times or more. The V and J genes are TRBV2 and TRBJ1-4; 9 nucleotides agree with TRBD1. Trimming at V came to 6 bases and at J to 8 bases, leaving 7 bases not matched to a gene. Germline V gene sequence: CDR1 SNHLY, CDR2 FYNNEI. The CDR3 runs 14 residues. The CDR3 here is CASRDRGGREKLFF. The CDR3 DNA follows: TGTGCCAGCAGAGACAGGGGGGGGAGAGAAAAACTGTTTTTT.

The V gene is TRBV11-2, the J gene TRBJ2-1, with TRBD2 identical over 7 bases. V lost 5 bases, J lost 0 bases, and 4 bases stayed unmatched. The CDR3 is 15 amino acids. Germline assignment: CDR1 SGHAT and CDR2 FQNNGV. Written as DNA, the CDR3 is TGTGCCAGCAGCGTCCTAGCGGACTCCTACAATGAGCAGTTCTTC. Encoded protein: CASSVLADSYNEQFF. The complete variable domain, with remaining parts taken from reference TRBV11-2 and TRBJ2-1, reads EAGVAQSPRYKIIEKRQSVAFWCNPISGHATLYWYQQILGQGPKLLIQFQNNGVVDDSQLPKDRFSAERLKGVDSTLKIQPAKLEDSAVYLCASSVLADSYNEQFFGPGTRLTVL.

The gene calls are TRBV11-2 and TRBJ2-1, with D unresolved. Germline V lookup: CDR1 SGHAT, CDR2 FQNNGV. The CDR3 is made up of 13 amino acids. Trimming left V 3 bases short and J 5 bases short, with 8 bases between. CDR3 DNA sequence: TGTGCCAGCAGCTTTCGACCTGACAATGAGCAGTTCTTC. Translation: CASSFRPDNEQFF.

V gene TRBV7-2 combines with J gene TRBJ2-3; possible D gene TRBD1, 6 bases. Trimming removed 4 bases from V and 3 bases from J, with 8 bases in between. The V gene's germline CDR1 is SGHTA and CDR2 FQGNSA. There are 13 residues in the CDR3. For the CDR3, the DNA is TGTGCCAGCAGCTCAGGGGTGACAGATACGCAGTATTTT. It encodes CASSSGVTDTQYF.

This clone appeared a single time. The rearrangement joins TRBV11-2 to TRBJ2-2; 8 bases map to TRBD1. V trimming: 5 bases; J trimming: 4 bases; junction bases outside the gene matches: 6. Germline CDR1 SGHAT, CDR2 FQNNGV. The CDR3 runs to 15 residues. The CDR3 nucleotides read TGTGCCAGCAGCCAGGGAACAGGGGGCACCGGGGAGCTGTTTTTT. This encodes CASSQGTGGTGELFF.

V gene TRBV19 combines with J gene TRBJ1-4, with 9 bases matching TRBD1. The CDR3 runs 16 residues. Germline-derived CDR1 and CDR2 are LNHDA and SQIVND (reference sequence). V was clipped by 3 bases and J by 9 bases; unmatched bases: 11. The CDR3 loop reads CASSIEPGTGLQKLFF. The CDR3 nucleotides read TGTGCCAGTAGTATTGAACCCGGGACAGGGTTACAAAAACTGTTTTTT.

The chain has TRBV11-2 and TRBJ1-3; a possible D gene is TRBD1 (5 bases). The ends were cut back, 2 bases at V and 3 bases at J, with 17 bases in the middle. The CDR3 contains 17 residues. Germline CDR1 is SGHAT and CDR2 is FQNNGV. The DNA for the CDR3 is TGTGCCAGCAGCTTATCCCCCCGGGGGATCGTTGGAAACACCATATATTTT. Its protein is CASSLSPRGIVGNTIYF. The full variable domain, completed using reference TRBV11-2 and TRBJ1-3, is EAGVAQSPRYKIIEKRQSVAFWCNPISGHATLYWYQQILGQGPKLLIQFQNNGVVDDSQLPKDRFSAERLKGVDSTLKIQPAKLEDSAVYLCASSLSPRGIVGNTIYFGEGSWLTVV.

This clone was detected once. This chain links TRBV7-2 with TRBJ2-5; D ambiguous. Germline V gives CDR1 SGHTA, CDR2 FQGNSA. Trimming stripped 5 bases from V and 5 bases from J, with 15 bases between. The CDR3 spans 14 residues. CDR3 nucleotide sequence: TGTGCCAGCAGCCCCCGTGCGGCCGTTGAGACCCAGTACTTC. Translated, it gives CASSPRAAVETQYF.

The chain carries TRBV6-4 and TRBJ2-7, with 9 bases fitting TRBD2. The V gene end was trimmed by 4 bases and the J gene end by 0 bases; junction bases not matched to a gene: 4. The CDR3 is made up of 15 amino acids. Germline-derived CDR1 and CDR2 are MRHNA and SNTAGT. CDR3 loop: CASSGLAGLSYEQYF. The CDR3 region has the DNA TGTGCCAGCAGTGGTCTAGCGGGACTCTCCTACGAGCAGTACTTC.

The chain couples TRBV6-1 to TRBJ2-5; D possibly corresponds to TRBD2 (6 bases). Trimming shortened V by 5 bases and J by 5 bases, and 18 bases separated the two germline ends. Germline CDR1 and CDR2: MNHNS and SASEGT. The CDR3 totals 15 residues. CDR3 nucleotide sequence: TGTGCCAGCAGTATCCAACCGACGGGGGAGGAGACCCAGTACTTC. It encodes CASSIQPTGEETQYF.

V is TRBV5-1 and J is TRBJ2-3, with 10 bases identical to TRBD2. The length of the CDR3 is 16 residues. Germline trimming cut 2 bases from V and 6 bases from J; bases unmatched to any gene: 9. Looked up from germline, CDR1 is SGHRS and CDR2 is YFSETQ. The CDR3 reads CASSFGASGRGDTQYF. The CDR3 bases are TGCGCCAGCAGCTTTGGCGCTAGCGGGAGAGGGGATACGCAGTATTTT.